Listed here are 27 T cell receptor beta chains from one sample, sequenced in a study of cytomegalovirus exposure and HLA in healthy donors (dated by TCRdb to the late 2010s). The library was obtained by the immunoSEQ multiplex PCR assay. A mixture of 60 forward primers for TCR Vbeta segments and 13 reverse primers for TCR Jbeta segments was used in the multiplex PCR. TCRdb re-hosts the immuneACCESS table, in-frame sequences only. Its copies lack some clones; in the studies checked, an unresolved V gene accounts for under half of them, and the cause for the rest is not known. The table for this sample lists tens of thousands of clones; around 76% of them were counted only once. The top ten clones comprise about a tenth of the sample. The sequencing input was PBMCs. Every receptor here comes from a man in his thirties or forties in good health and CMV-seropositive.

The V and J genes are TRBV28 and TRBJ2-7; no firm D call. This CDR3 region has 15 residues. Germline-derived CDR1 and CDR2 are MDHEN and SYDVKM. Trimming took 6 bases from V and 9 from J, leaving 24 bases between them. CDR3 residues: CASSEIQDSTSWQYF. CDR3 sequence (DNA): TGTGCCAGCAGCGAGATTCAGGATTCTACGAGTTGGCAGTACTTC.

In this sample, this clone turned up a few times. An end of the junction differs from the germline gene, which may be a read error. The V and J genes are TRBV4-3 and TRBJ2-7, with TRBD1 matching over 11 bases. Germline lookup yields CDR1 LGHNA and CDR2 YSLEER. This CDR3 region has 15 residues. The CDR3 spells CASSQEDRGRYEQYF. The CDR3 DNA follows: TGCGCCAGCAGTCAAGAGGACAGGGGGCGATACGAGCAGTACTTC.

The chain has TRBV27 and TRBJ2-5; D is possibly TRBD2 (6 bases). This CDR3 is built from 15 residues. Germline V gene sequence: CDR1 MNHEY, CDR2 SMNVEV (reference sequence). V was cut by 6 bases and J by 5 bases, with 19 bases left in between. The CDR3 here is CASRRRLVFGETQYF. CDR3 bases: TGTGCCAGCAGGCGTCGACTAGTTTTTGGCGAGACCCAGTACTTC.

The chain recombines TRBV25-1 with TRBJ2-3; 13 bases align to TRBD2. V lost 4 bases, J lost 3 bases, and 7 bases stayed unmatched. This CDR3 has 17 residues. Germline CDR1 MGHDK, CDR2 SYGVNS. CDR3 region: CASSGPGTSGETDTQYF. CDR3 DNA: TGTGCCAGCAGTGGCCCAGGGACTAGCGGGGAAACAGATACGCAGTATTTT.

The rearrangement uses TRBV18 and TRBJ2-7; the match to TRBD2 covers 8 bases. The V gene's germline CDR1 is KGHSH and CDR2 LQKENI. This CDR3 spans 14 amino acids. V dropped 2 bases and J dropped 2; count of bases not matched to a gene: 2. Written as DNA, the CDR3 is TGTGCCAGCTCACCAGCGGGGGGAACCTACGAGCAGTACTTC. Translating gives CASSPAGGTYEQYF.

The V and J genes are TRBV9 and TRBJ2-7; maybe TRBD2 (5 bases). Germline-derived CDR1 and CDR2 are SGDLS and YYNGEE. V was shortened by 4 bases and J by 0 bases, with 14 bases between the two germline ends. The CDR3 length is 15 residues. CDR3 nucleotide sequence: TGTGCCAGCAGCCCCAGCGGCTCCAGCTCCTACGAGCAGTACTTC. Protein product: CASSPSGSSSYEQYF.

This chain uses TRBV7-9 with TRBJ2-7; possible D gene TRBD2, 6 bases. Germline V lookup: CDR1 SEHNR, CDR2 FQNEAQ (reference sequence). Trimming pared 4 bases from V and 4 bases from J, leaving 11 bases between. The CDR3 has 13 residues. Here the CDR3 DNA reads TGTGCCAGCAGCTCCCGGGACTTTTACGAGCAGTACTTC. This codes for CASSSRDFYEQYF.

V usage is TRBV7-2 and J usage is TRBJ1-1; 7 nucleotides agree with TRBD1. CDR1 SGHTA and CDR2 FQGNSA come from the germline V gene. Unmatched junction bases numbered 2, after V lost 5 bases and J lost 2 bases. CDR3 length equals 13 residues. The CDR3 DNA is TGTGCCAGCAGCGGGACAGCTAACACTGAAGCTTTCTTT. It specifies CASSGTANTEAFF. Full variable domain (remainder filled in from reference TRBV7-2 and TRBJ1-1): GAGVSQSPSNKVTEKGKDVELRCDPISGHTALYWYRQSLGQGLEFLIYFQGNSAPDKSGLPSDRFSAERTGGSVSTLTIQRTQQEDSAVYLCASSGTANTEAFFGQGTRLTVV.

The V call is TRBV28, the J call TRBJ1-5; 10 positions agree with TRBD1. Germline V gene data show CDR1 as MDHEN and CDR2 as SYDVKM. The V and J ends lost 4 bases and 5 bases, in that order; junction bases with no gene match: 2. The CDR3 sequence is 14 residues long. CDR3: CASSSGQGDQPQHF. The CDR3 DNA reads as TGTGCCAGCAGTTCTGGACAGGGGGATCAGCCCCAGCATTTT.

This clone was found a few times. This sequence joins TRBV15 and TRBJ2-7; no clear D. Per the germline V gene, CDR1 is LNHNV and CDR2 is YYDKDF (reference sequence). The V end was cut by 0 bases, the J end by 5 bases, with 11 bases between. The CDR3 length is 14 residues. CDR3 nucleotide sequence: TGTGCCACCAGCAGAGATAAGCCGCCTGACGAGCAGTACTTC. It is translated as CATSRDKPPDEQYF. Combining the CDR3 with reference TRBV15 and TRBJ2-7 gives the whole variable domain DAMVIQNPRYQVTQFGKPVTLSCSQTLNHNVMYWYQQKSSQAPKLLFHYYDKDFNNEADTPDNFQSRRPNTSFCFLDIRSPGLGDTAMYLCATSRDKPPDEQYFGPGTRLTVT.

This chain links TRBV18 with TRBJ2-7; TRBD2 is a possible D gene (6 bases). Between the trimmed V and J ends, which lost 6 bases and 0 bases, there was a span of 12 bases. The CDR3 is 14 residues long. Looked up from germline, CDR1 is KGHSH and CDR2 is LQKENI. The CDR3 is CASSPGTPSYEQYF. The CDR3 DNA reads as TGTGCCAGCTCCCCCGGGACTCCCTCCTACGAGCAGTACTTC.

This sequence joins TRBV4-3 and TRBJ1-1; 8 bases are a match to TRBD1. Trimming took 4 bases from V and 6 from J; bases not matched to a gene: 10. Germline lookup yields CDR1 LGHNA and CDR2 YSLEER. CDR3 size: 15 residues. CDR3 loop: CASSPDRGTLPEAFF. For the CDR3, the DNA is TGCGCCAGCAGCCCCGACAGGGGAACTCTACCTGAAGCTTTCTTT.

The V gene is TRBV6-5, the J gene TRBJ1-2; D gene unclear. With 6 bases removed from V and 7 bases from J, the gap between germline ends came to 9 bases. CDR1 and CDR2 (germline): MNHEY, SVGAGI. CDR3 length: 11 amino acids. The CDR3 loop reads CASRDGVGYTF. The CDR3 DNA sequence: TGTGCCAGCAGAGACGGGGTTGGCTACACCTTC.

This clone was seen only a few times. The chain is built from TRBV9 and TRBJ1-1; the D gene is possibly TRBD1 (5 bases). Germline V lookup: CDR1 SGDLS, CDR2 YYNGEE. Trimming took off 4 bases at V and 1 base at J, with 8 bases between the two ends. This CDR3 has 13 residues. CDR3: CASSPQANTEAFF. CDR3 DNA sequence: TGTGCCAGCAGCCCACAGGCGAACACTGAAGCTTTCTTT.

The gene calls are TRBV7-3 and TRBJ1-1, with 7 bases matching TRBD1. V trimming: 2 bases; J trimming: 1 base; junction bases outside the gene matches: 1. The germline gives CDR1 SGHTA, CDR2 FQGTGA. The CDR3 contains 14 residues. The CDR3 reads CASSLGQENTEAFF. The CDR3 bases are TGTGCCAGCAGCTTAGGACAGGAGAACACTGAAGCTTTCTTT.

The chain is built from TRBV14 and TRBJ1-1; D not certain. The CDR3 runs to 16 residues. Trimming left V 0 bases short and J 2 bases short, with 13 bases between. Germline CDR1 SGHDN, CDR2 FVKESK. The CDR3 DNA reads as TGTGCCAGCAGCCAAGAAGCCAGACTTTTAAACACTGAAGCTTTCTTT. Its translation: CASSQEARLLNTEAFF.

This chain connects TRBV28 to TRBJ1-4, with 10 bases aligning to TRBD1. Germline trimming cut 6 bases from V and 10 bases from J; bases unmatched to any gene: 11. Germline values: CDR1 MDHEN, CDR2 SYDVKM. CDR3 size: 15 residues. CDR3 protein: CASRGFDRGLGKLFF. The CDR3 region has the DNA TGTGCCAGCAGGGGATTTGACAGGGGGCTGGGAAAACTGTTTTTT.

The chain has TRBV7-2 and TRBJ1-2; 7 nucleotides line up with TRBD1. Trimming at V came to 4 bases and at J to 1 base, leaving 3 bases not matched to a gene. CDR3 length: 14 amino acids. Germline loops: CDR1 SGHTA, CDR2 FQGNSA. The CDR3 DNA follows: TGTGCCAGCAGCTCGGGACAGATTAACTATGGCTACACCTTC. Translating it yields CASSSGQINYGYTF.

J is TRBJ1-6 and V is TRBV7-8, with 9 positions matching TRBD1. V trimming: 5 bases; J trimming: 7 bases; junction bases outside the gene matches: 6. CDR1 SGHVS and CDR2 FQNEAQ come from the germline V gene. The CDR3 has 15 amino acids. The CDR3 is CASSPRDRVNSPLHF. CDR3 bases: TGTGCCAGCAGCCCCCGGGACAGGGTCAATTCACCCCTCCACTTT.

This clone was seen a single time. The V call is TRBV18, the J call TRBJ2-1; 8 bases are a match to TRBD2. V dropped 1 base and J dropped 0; count of bases not matched to a gene: 5. Looked up from germline, CDR1 is KGHSH and CDR2 is LQKENI. The CDR3 runs to 17 residues. The CDR3 region is CASSPLRGGSSYNEQFF. CDR3 in DNA: TGTGCCAGCTCACCACTTCGGGGGGGGAGCTCCTACAATGAGCAGTTCTTC.

This clone was observed a handful of times. The chain joins TRBV19 to TRBJ1-5; D may be TRBD1 (6 bases). Germline V lookup: CDR1 LNHDA, CDR2 SQIVND (reference sequence). Trimming removed 4 bases from V and 4 bases from J, with 11 bases in between. The CDR3 is made up of 14 amino acids. In DNA, the CDR3 is TGTGCCAGTAGTACGGACAGCTTAAATCAGCCCCAGCATTTT. Translated, it gives CASSTDSLNQPQHF.

J is TRBJ2-1 and V is TRBV19; the D gene is possibly TRBD2 (5 bases). Trimming took 4 bases from V and 10 from J, leaving 29 bases between them. This CDR3 has 18 residues. CDR1 and CDR2 (germline): LNHDA, SQIVND (reference sequence). The CDR3 DNA is TGTGCCAGTAGTACAGATGATCCCCACGAAGGGAGATCCTCGGAGCAGTTCTTC. Amino acids: CASSTDDPHEGRSSEQFF.

This chain connects TRBV6-5 to TRBJ1-3; 9 bases line up with TRBD1. This CDR3 region has 15 residues. V lost 2 bases to trimming and J lost 4 bases; unmatched junction nucleotides: 3. Germline CDR1 is MNHEY and CDR2 is SVGAGI. The CDR3 region has the DNA TGTGCCAGCAGTTACGGGACAGGGAAGGGAAACACCATATATTTT. Encoded protein: CASSYGTGKGNTIYF.

This chain connects TRBV5-4 to TRBJ2-2, with TRBD1 matching over 8 bases. This CDR3 comprises 13 residues. V dropped 4 bases and J dropped 7; count of bases not matched to a gene: 3. CDR1 is SGHNT and CDR2 is YYREEE in the germline V gene (reference sequence). Here the CDR3 reads CASSPQGVGELFF. The CDR3, as DNA: TGTGCCAGCAGCCCACAGGGGGTCGGGGAGCTGTTTTTT.

Here the CDR3 reads CASSAKRESNTGELFF. CDR3 nucleotides: TGTGCCAGCAGCGCTAAGAGGGAGTCGAACACCGGGGAGCTGTTTTTT. The chain recombines TRBV7-9 with TRBJ2-2, with a weak D call TRBD2 (5 bases). Trimming removed 5 bases from V and 0 bases from J, with 13 bases in between. This CDR3 comprises 16 residues. The germline CDR1 and CDR2 sequences are SEHNR and FQNEAQ (reference sequence).

This chain links TRBV7-3 with TRBJ2-5, with a weak D call TRBD1 (5 bases). V was clipped by 6 bases and J by 5 bases, with 34 bases between them. The CDR3 length is 20 residues. Germline V gives CDR1 SGHTA, CDR2 FQGTGA. This CDR3 reads CASSTPEERGTVVGMETQYF. The CDR3 DNA reads as TGTGCCAGCAGTACCCCGGAAGAAAGGGGCACTGTGGTCGGCATGGAGACCCAGTACTTC.

The chain is built from TRBV6-4 and TRBJ1-5, with TRBD1 matching 11 bases. V was clipped by 6 bases and J by 5 bases; unmatched bases: 6. The CDR3 covers 15 residues. In germline, CDR1 is MRHNA, CDR2 SNTAGT. CDR3: CASSADRGQDQPQHF. The CDR3 region has the DNA TGTGCCAGCAGCGCGGACAGGGGGCAGGATCAGCCCCAGCATTTT.